These T cell receptor beta chains were read from a single sample in a study of response to subunit inactivated influenza vaccine. TCRdb analysed the RT-PCR reads with MiXCR anew, one entry per CDR3 protein. Here the sample spans a few hundred thousand distinct CDR3 sequences, approximately 20% being singletons. Sequenced here: PBMCs from blood, sampled approximately 20 months after vaccination. Receptor source: a man between 50 and 75 years old who received an inactivated influenza vaccine. The conserved cysteine and the conserved F or W are not part of the CDR3 here. The size of a clone is reported for some rows only, either as once, few or many, or as a class for expanded clones.

v_gene | abundance | CDR3aa
TRBV12-3/TRBV12-4 | - | ASSGAGTRNEQF
TRBV29-1 | - | SVVRDSTEAF
TRBV27 | - | ASSSVSGLAGYYEQF
TRBV6-5 | many | ASSYSVGEGELF
TRBV29-1 | few | SVAFPGGLGEAF
TRBV24-1 | - | ATSDKAGDGTGELF
TRBV5-1 | - | ASSWGPPDRGGYEQF
TRBV20-1 | - | SARGSVSYNEQF
TRBV4-1 | - | ASSQEGGGRAGGYT
TRBV7-9 | - | ASSLNQGMQY
TRBV5-5 | once | ASSSRPDFYEQY
TRBV7-6 | few | ASSKGQTYSPLH
TRBV29-1 | few | SVEDDRGNEQF
TRBV20-1 | few | SATGTSGGTGRY
TRBV7-3 | few | ASSLSGRGVKDTQY
TRBV6-2/TRBV6-3 | - | ASSYKPPGTGLWSRSYEQY
TRBV7-2 | - | ASSLAVGEQY
TRBV5-1 | - | ASSLAASGGGNEQF
TRBV6-5 | few | ASSYEENLYNEQF
TRBV5-4 | - | ASSSVGAFFTEAF
TRBV28 | few | ASSFPPLPFSYNEQF
TRBV5-5 | - | ASSFLEETQY
TRBV12-3/TRBV12-4 | few | ASTPGTGATNEKLF
TRBV3-1 | - | ASSQGEDQGTQY
TRBV28 | - | ASSIRGGTTGRITEAF
TRBV27 | many | ASSGRTTNEKLF
TRBV7-9 | few | ASSQSGAGSNEKLF
TRBV6-1 | - | ASSSRGAPGNTIY
TRBV12-3/TRBV12-4 | - | ASSIPDAAEQF
TRBV5-1 | few | ASSMGWEETQY
TRBV5-1 | - | ASSFGGGLKNIQY
TRBV6-5 | few | ASSYSPSSTVTEAF
TRBV25-1 | many | ASSEYIPTGRVESPLH
TRBV28 | once | ASYSGPWGEQY
TRBV29-1 | - | SVVRATGGETQY
TRBV29-1 | many | SVDNTEAF
TRBV7-2 | few | ASSLERDIYGYT
TRBV7-9 | - | ASSSQTDTQY
TRBV12-3/TRBV12-4 | many | ASSSRGNTEAF
TRBV29-1 | - | SVDLGPGYTEAF
TRBV3-1 | - | ASSQLGSTGELF
TRBV20-1 | - | SARTGTGELF